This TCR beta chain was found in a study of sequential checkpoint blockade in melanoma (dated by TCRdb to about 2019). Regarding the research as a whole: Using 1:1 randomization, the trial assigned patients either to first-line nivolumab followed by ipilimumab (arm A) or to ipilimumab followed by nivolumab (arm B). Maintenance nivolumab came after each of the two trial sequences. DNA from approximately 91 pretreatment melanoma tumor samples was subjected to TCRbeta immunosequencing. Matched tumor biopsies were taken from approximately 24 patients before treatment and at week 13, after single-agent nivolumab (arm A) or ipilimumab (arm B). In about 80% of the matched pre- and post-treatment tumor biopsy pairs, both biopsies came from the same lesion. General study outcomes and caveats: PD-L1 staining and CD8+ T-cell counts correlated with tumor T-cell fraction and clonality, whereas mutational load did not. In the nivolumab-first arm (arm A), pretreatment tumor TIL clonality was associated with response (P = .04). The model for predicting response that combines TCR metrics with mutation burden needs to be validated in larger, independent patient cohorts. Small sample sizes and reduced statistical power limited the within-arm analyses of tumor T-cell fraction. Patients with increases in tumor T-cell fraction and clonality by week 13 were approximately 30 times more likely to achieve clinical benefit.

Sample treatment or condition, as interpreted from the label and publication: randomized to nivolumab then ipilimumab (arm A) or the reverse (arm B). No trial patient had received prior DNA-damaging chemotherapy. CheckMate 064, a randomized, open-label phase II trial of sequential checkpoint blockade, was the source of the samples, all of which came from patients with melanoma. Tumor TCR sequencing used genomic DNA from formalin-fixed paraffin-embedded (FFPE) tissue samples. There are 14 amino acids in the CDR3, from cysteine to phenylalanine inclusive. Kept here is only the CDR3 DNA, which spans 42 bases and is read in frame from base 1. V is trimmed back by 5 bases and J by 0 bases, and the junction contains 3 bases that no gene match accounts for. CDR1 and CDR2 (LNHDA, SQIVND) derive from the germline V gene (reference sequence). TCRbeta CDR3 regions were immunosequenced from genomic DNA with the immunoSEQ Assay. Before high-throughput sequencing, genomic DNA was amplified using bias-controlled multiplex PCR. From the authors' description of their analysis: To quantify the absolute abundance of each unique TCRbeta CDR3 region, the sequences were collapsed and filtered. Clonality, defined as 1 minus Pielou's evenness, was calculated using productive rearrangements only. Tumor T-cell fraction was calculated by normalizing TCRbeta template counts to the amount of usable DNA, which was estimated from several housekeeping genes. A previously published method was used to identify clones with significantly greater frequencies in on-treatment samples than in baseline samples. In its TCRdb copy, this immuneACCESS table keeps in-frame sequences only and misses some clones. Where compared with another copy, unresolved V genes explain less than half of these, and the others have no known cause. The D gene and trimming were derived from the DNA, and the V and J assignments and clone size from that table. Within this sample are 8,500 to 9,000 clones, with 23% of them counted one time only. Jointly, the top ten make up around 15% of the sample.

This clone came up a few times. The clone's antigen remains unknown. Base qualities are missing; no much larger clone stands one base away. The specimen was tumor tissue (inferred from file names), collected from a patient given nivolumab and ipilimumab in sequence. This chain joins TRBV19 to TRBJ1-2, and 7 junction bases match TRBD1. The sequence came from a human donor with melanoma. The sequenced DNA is TGTGCCAGTAGTCGGGACAGATCTAACTATGGCTACACCTTC. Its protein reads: CASSRDRSNYGYTF.